This T cell receptor beta chain derives from a study of blood T cell repertoires in COVID-19. Here immunoSEQ multiplex PCR was the method, and the copy in TCRdb shows in-frame clones only, minus some. The table has roughly 120,000 clones, about 90% seen once. CDR1 and CDR2 from the germline V gene are SGHTA and FQGNSA. V lost 0 bases to trimming and J lost 3 bases; unmatched junction nucleotides: 7. The CDR3 runs 17 residues. The source is a woman aged 60-75 years with COVID-19, enrolled during active disease. Input material: peripheral blood. The chain recombines TRBV7-2 with TRBJ1-3; the match to TRBD1 covers 8 bases. The CDR3 reads CASSLAPDREGGNTIYF. The CDR3 bases are TGTGCCAGCAGCTTAGCTCCGGACAGGGAAGGTGGAAACACCATATATTTT.